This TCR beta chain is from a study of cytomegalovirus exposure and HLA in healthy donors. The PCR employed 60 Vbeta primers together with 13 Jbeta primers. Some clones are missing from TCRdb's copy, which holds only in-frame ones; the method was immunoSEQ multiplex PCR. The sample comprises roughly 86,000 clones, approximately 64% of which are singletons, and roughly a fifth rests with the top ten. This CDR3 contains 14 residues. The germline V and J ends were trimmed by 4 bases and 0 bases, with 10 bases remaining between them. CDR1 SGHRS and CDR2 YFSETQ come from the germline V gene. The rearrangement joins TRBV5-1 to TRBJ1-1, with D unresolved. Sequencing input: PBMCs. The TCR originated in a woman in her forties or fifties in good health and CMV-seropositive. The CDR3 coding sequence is TGCGCCAGCAGCCCCGGGTCATTGAACACTGAAGCTTTCTTT. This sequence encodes CASSPGSLNTEAFF. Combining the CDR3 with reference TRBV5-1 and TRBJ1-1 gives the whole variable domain KAGVTQTPRYLIKTRGQQVTLSCSPISGHRSVSWYQQTPGQGLQFLFEYFSETQRNKGNFPGRFSGRQFSNSRSEMNVSTLELGDSALYLCASSPGSLNTEAFFGQGTRLTVV.